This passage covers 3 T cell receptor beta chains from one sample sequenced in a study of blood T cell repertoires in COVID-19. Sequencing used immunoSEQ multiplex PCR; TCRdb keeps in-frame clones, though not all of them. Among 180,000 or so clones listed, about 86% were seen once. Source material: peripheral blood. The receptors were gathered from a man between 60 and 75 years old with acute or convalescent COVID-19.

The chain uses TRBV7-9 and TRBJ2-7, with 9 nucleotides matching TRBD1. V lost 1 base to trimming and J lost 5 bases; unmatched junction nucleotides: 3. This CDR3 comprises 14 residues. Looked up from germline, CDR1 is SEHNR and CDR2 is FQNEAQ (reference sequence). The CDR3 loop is CASSLDRGLNEQYF. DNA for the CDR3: TGTGCCAGCAGCTTAGACAGGGGGCTCAACGAGCAGTACTTC.

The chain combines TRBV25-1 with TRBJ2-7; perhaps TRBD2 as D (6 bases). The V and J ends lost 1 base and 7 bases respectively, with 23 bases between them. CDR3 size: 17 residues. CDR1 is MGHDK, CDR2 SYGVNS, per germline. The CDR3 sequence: CASSESGLPRPIREQYF. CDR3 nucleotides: TGTGCCAGCAGTGAATCGGGACTTCCCCGCCCTATACGAGAGCAGTACTTC.

The CDR3 loop is CASSVGQVDYNEQFF. As DNA, the CDR3 is TGTGCCAGCAGCGTGGGACAGGTCGATTACAATGAGCAGTTCTTC. The rearrangement links TRBV11-3 to TRBJ2-1, with 8 nucleotides matching TRBD1. The V gene's germline CDR1 is SGHNT and CDR2 YENEEA. The CDR3 totals 15 residues. Trimming removed 5 bases from V and 4 bases from J; junction bases left unmatched: 7.